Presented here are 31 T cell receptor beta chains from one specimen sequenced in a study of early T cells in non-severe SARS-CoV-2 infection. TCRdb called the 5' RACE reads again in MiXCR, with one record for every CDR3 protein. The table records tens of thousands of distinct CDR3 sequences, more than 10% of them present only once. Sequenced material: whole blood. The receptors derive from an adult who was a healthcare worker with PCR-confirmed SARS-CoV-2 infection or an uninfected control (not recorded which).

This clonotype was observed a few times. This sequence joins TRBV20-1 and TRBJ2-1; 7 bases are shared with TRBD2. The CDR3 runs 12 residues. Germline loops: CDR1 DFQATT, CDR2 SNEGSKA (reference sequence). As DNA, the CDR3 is TGCAGAGCCTCGAGCGGGGTCGGTGAGCAGTTCTTC. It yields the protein CRASSGVGEQFF.

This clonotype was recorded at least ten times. This chain's CDR3 is CASKNTGGLGNEQFF. The DNA of the CDR3 is TGTGCCAGCAAGAATACAGGGGGGCTTGGCAATGAGCAGTTCTTC. The genes are TRBV9 and TRBJ2-1, with 8 bases that match TRBD1. The CDR3 runs 15 residues. V lost 6 bases, J lost 6 bases, and 11 bases stayed unmatched. Per germline, CDR1 SGDLS and CDR2 YYNGEE.

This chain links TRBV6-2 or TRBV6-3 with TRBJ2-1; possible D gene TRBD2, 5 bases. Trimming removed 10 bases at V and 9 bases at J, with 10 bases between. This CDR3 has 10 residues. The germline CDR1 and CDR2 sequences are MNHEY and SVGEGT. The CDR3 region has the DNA TGTGCCACCGAGGGCGGTGAGCAGTTCTTC. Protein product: CATEGGEQFF.

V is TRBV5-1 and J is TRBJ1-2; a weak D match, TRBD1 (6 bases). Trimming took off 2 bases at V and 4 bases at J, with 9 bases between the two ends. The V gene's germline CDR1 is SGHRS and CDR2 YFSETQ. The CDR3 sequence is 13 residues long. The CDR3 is CASSLGRGYGYTF. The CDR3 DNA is TGCGCCAGCAGCTTAGGCAGGGGCTATGGCTACACCTTC. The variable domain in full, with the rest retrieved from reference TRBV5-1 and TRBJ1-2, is KAGVTQTPRYLIKTRGQQVTLSCSPISGHRSVSWYQQTPGQGLQFLFEYFSETQRNKGNFPGRFSGRQFSNSRSEMNVSTLELGDSALYLCASSLGRGYGYTFGSGTRLTVV.

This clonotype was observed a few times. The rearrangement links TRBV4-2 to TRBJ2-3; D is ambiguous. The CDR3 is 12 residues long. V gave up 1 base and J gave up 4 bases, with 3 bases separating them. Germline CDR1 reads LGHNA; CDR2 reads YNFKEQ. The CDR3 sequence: CASSQGPDTQYF. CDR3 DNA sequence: TGTGCCAGCAGCCAAGGACCAGATACGCAGTATTTT.

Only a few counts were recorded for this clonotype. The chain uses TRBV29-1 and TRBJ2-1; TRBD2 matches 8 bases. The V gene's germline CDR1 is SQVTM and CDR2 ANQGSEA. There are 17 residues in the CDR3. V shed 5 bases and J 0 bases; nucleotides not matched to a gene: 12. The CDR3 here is CSVLTRGSGNSYNEQFF. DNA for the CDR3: TGCAGCGTTTTAACCCGGGGTAGCGGGAACTCCTACAATGAGCAGTTCTTC.

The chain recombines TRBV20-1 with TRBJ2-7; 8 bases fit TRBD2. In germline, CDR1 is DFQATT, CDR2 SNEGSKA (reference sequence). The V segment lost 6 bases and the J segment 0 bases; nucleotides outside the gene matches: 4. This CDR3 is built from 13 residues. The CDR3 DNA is TGCAGTGCCATAGCGGGGAGCTCCTACGAGCAGTACTTC. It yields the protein CSAIAGSSYEQYF.

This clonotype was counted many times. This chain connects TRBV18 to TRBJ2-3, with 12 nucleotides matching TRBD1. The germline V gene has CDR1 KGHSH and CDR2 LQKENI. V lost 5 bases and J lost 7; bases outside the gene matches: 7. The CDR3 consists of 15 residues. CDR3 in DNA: TGTGCCAGCTCAACCGGGACAGGGGGCAAGAATACGCAGTATTTT. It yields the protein CASSTGTGGKNTQYF.

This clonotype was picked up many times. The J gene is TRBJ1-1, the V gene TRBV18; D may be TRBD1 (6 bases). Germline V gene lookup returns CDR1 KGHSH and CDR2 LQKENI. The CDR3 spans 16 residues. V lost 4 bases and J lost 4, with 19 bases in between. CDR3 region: CASSREPGGLGTEAFF. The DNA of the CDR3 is TGTGCCAGCTCACGCGAACCCGGGGGGCTGGGCACTGAAGCTTTCTTT.

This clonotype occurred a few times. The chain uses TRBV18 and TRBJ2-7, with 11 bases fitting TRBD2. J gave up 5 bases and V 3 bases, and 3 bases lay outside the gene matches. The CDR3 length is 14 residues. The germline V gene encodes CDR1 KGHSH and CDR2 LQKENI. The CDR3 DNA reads TGTGCCAGCTCACCTAGCGGGGGGGTGGACGAGCAGTACTTC. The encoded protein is CASSPSGGVDEQYF.

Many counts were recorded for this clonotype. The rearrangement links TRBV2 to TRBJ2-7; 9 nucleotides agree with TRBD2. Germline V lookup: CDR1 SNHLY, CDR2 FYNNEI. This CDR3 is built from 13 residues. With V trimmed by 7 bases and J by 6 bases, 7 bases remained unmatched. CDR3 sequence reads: CASNMGLALEQYF. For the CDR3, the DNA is TGTGCCAGCAATATGGGACTAGCTCTCGAGCAGTACTTC.

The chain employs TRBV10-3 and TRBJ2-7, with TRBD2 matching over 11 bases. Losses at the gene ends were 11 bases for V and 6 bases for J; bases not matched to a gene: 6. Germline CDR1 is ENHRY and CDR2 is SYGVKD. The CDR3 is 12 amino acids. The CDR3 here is CAATSGSSEQYF. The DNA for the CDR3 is TGTGCCGCCACTAGCGGGAGTTCCGAGCAGTACTTC.

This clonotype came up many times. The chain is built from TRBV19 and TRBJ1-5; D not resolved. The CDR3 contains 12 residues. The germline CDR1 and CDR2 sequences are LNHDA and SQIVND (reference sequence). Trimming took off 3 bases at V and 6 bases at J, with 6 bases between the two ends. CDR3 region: CASSILRQPQHF. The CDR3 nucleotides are TGTGCCAGTAGTATTCTTCGTCAGCCCCAGCATTTT.

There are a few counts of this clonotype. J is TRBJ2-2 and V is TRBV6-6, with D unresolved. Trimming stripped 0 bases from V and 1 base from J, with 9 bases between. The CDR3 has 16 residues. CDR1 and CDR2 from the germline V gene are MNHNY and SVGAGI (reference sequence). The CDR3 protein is CASSYSISRNTGELFF. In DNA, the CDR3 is TGTGCCAGCAGTTACTCGATTTCCCGGAACACCGGGGAGCTGTTTTTT.

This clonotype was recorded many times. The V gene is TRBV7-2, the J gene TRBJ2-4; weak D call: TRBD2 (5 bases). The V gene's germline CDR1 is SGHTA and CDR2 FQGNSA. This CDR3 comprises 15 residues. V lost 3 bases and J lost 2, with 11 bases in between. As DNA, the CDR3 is TGTGCCAGCAGCTTGGACGGACTTCCCAAAAACATTCAGTACTTC. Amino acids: CASSLDGLPKNIQYF.

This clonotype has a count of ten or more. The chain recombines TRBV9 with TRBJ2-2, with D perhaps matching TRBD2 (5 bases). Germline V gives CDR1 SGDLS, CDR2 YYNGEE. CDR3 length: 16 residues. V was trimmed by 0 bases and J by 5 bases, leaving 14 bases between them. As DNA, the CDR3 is TGTGCCAGCAGCGTAGGTGGTAGCGCCCGAACCGGGGAGCTGTTTTTT. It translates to CASSVGGSARTGELFF.

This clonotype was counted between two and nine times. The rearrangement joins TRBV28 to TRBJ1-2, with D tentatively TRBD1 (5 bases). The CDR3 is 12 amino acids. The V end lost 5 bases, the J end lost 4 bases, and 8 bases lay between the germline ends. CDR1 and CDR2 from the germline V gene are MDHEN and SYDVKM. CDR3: CASSTTVYGYTF. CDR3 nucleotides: TGTGCCAGCAGTACGACAGTCTATGGCTACACCTTC.

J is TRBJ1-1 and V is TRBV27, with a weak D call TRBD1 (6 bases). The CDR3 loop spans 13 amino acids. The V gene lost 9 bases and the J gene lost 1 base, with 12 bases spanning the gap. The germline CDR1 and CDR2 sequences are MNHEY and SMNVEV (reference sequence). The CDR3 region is CASWDITNTEAFF. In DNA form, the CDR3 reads TGTGCCAGTTGGGACATCACGAACACTGAAGCTTTCTTT.

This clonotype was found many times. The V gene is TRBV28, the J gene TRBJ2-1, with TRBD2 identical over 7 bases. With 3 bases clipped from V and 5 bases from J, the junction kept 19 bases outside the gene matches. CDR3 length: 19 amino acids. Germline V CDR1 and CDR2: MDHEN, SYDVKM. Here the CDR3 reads CASSFPPWLAAISDNEQFF. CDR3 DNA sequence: TGTGCCAGCAGTTTCCCCCCCTGGCTAGCGGCAATATCCGACAATGAGCAGTTCTTC.

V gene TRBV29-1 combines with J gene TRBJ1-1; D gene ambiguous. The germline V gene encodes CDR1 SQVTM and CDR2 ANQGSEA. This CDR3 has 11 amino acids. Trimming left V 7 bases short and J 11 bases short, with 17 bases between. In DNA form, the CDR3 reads TGCAGCGCCTTAGGTCACGCGGGGGCTTTCTTT. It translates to CSALGHAGAFF. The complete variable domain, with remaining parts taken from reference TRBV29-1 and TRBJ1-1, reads SAVISQKPSRDICQRGTSLTIQCQVDSQVTMMFWYRQQPGQSLTLIATANQGSEATYESGFVIDKFPISRPNLTFSTLTVSNMSPEDSSIYLCSALGHAGAFFGQGTRLTVV.

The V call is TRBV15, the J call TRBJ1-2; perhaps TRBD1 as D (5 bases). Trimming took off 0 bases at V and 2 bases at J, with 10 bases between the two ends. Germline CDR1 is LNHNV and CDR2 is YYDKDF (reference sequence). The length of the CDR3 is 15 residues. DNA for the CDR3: TGTGCCACCAGCAGAGATACAGGACCGAACTATGGCTACACCTTC. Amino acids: CATSRDTGPNYGYTF. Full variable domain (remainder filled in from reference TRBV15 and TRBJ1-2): DAMVIQNPRYQVTQFGKPVTLSCSQTLNHNVMYWYQQKSSQAPKLLFHYYDKDFNNEADTPDNFQSRRPNTSFCFLDIRSPGLGDTAMYLCATSRDTGPNYGYTFGSGTRLTVV.

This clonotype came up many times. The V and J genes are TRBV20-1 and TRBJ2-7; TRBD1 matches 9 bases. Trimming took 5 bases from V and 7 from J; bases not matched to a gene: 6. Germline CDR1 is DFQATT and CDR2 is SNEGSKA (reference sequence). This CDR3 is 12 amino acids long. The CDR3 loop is CSAGTGSGEQYF. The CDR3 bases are TGCAGTGCTGGGACAGGGTCGGGAGAGCAGTACTTC.

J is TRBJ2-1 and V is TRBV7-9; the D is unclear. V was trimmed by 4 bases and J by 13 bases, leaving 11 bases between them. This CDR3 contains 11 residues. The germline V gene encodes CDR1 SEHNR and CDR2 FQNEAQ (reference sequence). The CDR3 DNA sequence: TGTGCCAGCAGCTCGACCGGAAATCAGTTCTTC. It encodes CASSSTGNQFF.

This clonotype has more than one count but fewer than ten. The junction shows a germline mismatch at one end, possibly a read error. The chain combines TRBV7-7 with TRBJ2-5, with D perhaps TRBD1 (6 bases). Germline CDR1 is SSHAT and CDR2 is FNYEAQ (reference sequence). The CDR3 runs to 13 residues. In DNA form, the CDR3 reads TGTGCTAGCAGCTTAGGACAGCAAGAGACCCAGTACTTC. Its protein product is CASSLGQQETQYF.

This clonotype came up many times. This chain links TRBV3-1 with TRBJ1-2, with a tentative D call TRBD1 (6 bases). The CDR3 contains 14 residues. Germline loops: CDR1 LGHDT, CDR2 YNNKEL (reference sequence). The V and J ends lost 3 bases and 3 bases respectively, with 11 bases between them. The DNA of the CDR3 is TGTGCCAGCAGCCACGGGGGCAGCGACTATGGCTACACCTTC. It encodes CASSHGGSDYGYTF. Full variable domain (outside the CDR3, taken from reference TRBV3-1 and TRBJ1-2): DTAVSQTPKYLVTQMGNDKSIKCEQNLGHDTMYWYKQDSKKFLKIMFSYNNKELIINETVPNRFSPKSPDKAHLNLHINSLELGDSAVYFCASSHGGSDYGYTFGSGTRLTVV.

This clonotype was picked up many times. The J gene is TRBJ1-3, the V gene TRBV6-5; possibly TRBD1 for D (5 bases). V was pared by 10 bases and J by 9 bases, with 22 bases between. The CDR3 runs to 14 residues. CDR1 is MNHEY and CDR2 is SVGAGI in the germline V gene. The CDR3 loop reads CATKNGGASTTIYF. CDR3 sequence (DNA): TGTGCCACCAAAAATGGAGGGGCGAGCACCACCATATATTTT.

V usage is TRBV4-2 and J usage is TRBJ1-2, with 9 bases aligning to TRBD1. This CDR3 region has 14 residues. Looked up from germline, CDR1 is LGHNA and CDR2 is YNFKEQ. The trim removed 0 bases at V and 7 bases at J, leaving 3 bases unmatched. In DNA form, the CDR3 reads TGTGCCAGCAGCCAAGAACAGGGGGCAACTGGCTACACCTTC. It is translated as CASSQEQGATGYTF.

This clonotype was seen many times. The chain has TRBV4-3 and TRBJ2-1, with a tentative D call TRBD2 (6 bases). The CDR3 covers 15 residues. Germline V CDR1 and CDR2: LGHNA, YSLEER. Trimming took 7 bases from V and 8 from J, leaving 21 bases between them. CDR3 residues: CASMPRWDGGHEQFF. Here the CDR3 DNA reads TGCGCCAGCATGCCAAGGTGGGACGGAGGGCATGAGCAGTTCTTC.

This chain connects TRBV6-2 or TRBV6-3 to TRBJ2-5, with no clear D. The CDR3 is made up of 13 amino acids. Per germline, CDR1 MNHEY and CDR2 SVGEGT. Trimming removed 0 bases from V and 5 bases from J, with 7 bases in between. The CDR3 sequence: CASSYSGYETQYF. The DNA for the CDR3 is TGTGCCAGCAGTTACTCGGGGTACGAGACCCAGTACTTC.

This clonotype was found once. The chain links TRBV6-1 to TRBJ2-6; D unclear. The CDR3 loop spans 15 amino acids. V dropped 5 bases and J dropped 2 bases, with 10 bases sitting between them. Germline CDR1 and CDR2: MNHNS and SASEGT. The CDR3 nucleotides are TGTGCCAGCAGTCGTCTCCACGCTGGGGCCAACGTCCTGACTTTC. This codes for CASSRLHAGANVLTF.

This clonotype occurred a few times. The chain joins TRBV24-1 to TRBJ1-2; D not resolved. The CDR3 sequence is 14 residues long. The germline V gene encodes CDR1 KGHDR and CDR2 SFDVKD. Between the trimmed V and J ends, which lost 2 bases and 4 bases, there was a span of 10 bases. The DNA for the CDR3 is TGTGCCACCAGTGATTCCACTCGATCCTATGGCTACACCTTC. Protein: CATSDSTRSYGYTF.